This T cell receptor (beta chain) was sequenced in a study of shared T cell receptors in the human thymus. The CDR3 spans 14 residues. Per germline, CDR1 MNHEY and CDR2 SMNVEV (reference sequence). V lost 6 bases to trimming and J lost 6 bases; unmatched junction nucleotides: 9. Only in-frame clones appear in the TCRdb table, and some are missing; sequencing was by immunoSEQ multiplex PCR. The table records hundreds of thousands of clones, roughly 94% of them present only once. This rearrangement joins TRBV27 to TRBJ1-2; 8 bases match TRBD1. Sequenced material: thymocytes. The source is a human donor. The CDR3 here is CASRSTQGEDGYTF. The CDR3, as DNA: TGTGCCAGCAGATCTACACAGGGGGAGGATGGCTACACCTTC.